The rows below give T cell receptor beta chains drawn from one sample of a study of patients and donors after allogeneic stem cell transplantation. MiXCR, applied by TCRdb to the RT-PCR reads, yields one record per CDR3 protein. The sample yields roughly 200,000 distinct CDR3 sequences, more than 35% seen once. Material: blood, either unsorted or a sorted T cell fraction (not recorded which). These receptors were obtained from a human donor who was either an allogeneic HSCT recipient or a stem cell or donor lymphocyte infusion donor (not recorded which). It is not recorded whose cells these are; they may come from a transplant donor. Both conserved end residues are part of each CDR3. Fields, in order: D gene, J gene, V gene, clone size, CDR3 DNA, CDR3 protein. D genes are given only for firm matches. Clone size is not always given. Where it is, it says once, few, many or a class for expanded clones.

D: -; J: TRBJ1-1; V: TRBV7-9; size: few; DNA: TGTGCCAGCAGCCTGGTCGGGGGCATGAACACTGAAGCTTTCTTT; CDR3: CASSLVGGMNTEAFF
D: -; J: TRBJ1-1; V: TRBV20-1; size: -; DNA: TGCAGTGCTAGTTCCCCGTCAGGGAACACTGAAGCTTTCTTT; CDR3: CSASSPSGNTEAFF
D: -; J: TRBJ1-4; V: TRBV12-3/TRBV12-4; size: few; DNA: TGTGCCAGCAGTCCCAGGGGCGGGGGTGAAAAACTGTTTTTT; CDR3: CASSPRGGGEKLFF
D: -; J: TRBJ1-2; V: TRBV12-3/TRBV12-4; size: few; DNA: TGTGCCAGCAGTGGACATGACTATGGCTACACCTTC; CDR3: CASSGHDYGYTF
D: -; J: TRBJ1-1; V: TRBV12-3/TRBV12-4; size: -; DNA: TGTGCCAGCGCCCTCTCTCAAGGCCACACTGAAGCTTTCTTT; CDR3: CASALSQGHTEAFF
D: TRBD1; J: TRBJ1-3; V: TRBV28; size: few; DNA: TGTGGGGGACAGACCTCTGGAAACACCATATATTTT; CDR3: CGGQTSGNTIYF
D: -; J: TRBJ1-1; V: TRBV28; size: -; DNA: TGTGCCAGCAGTTTATTGGCAGGAGAAACTGAAGCTTTCTTT; CDR3: CASSLLAGETEAFF
D: -; J: TRBJ1-2; V: TRBV7-9; size: few; DNA: TGTGCCAGCAGCTTAGATTTGGGCTACACCTTC; CDR3: CASSLDLGYTF
D: -; J: TRBJ1-2; V: TRBV20-1; size: few; DNA: TGCAGTGCTAGTTCCCAGGGTAACTATGGCTACACCTTC; CDR3: CSASSQGNYGYTF
D: -; J: TRBJ2-7; V: TRBV12-3/TRBV12-4; size: few; DNA: TGTGCCAGCAGTTTATCACGGGGACGCTCCTACGAGCAGTACTTC; CDR3: CASSLSRGRSYEQYF
D: -; J: TRBJ1-2; V: TRBV25-1; size: -; DNA: TGTGCCAGCAGTCCCAACCGGGGAAGCTATGGCTACACCTTC; CDR3: CASSPNRGSYGYTF
D: -; J: TRBJ1-4; V: TRBV12-3/TRBV12-4; size: few; DNA: TGTGCCAGCAGCCCCCACCCTGGACTTGCAACTAATGAAAAACTGTTTTTT; CDR3: CASSPHPGLATNEKLFF
D: TRBD2; J: TRBJ2-1; V: TRBV20-1; size: -; DNA: TGCAGTGCTAGAGGTCCAAGCGGGGGGTATAATGAGCAGTTCTTC; CDR3: CSARGPSGGYNEQFF
D: TRBD2; J: TRBJ2-5; V: TRBV6-2/TRBV6-3; size: -; DNA: TGTGCCAGTCGGCAAACTAGCGTAGAGACCCAGTACTTC; CDR3: CASRQTSVETQYF
D: TRBD2; J: TRBJ2-1; V: TRBV27; size: few; DNA: TGTGCCAGCAGTCCCAGACTAGCGGGGTGGAATGAGCAGTTCTTC; CDR3: CASSPRLAGWNEQFF
D: TRBD1; J: TRBJ1-1; V: TRBV24-1; size: few; DNA: TGTGCCACCAGTGGGGTCGGACAGGGAAACACTGAAGCTTTCTTT; CDR3: CATSGVGQGNTEAFF
D: -; J: TRBJ1-5; V: TRBV12-3/TRBV12-4; size: many; DNA: TGTGCCAGCAGTCTGCAGGGGCCAAATCAGCCCCAGCATTTT; CDR3: CASSLQGPNQPQHF
D: -; J: TRBJ1-2; V: TRBV3-1; size: -; DNA: TGTGCCAGCAGCCAACTTAACTATGGCTACACCTTC; CDR3: CASSQLNYGYTF
D: -; J: TRBJ2-1; V: TRBV7-2; size: few; DNA: TGTGCCAGCAGCTCTCGCGGGGACTACAATGAGCAGTTCTTC; CDR3: CASSSRGDYNEQFF
D: -; J: TRBJ1-5; V: TRBV20-1; size: -; DNA: TGCAGTGCTAGAGTGTCCGTGTATAGCAATCAGCCCCAGCATTTT; CDR3: CSARVSVYSNQPQHF
D: -; J: TRBJ2-7; V: TRBV2; size: -; DNA: TGTGCCAGCCGCCGGGGGTACGAGCAGTACTTC; CDR3: CASRRGYEQYF
D: -; J: TRBJ1-2; V: TRBV20-1; size: few; DNA: TGCAGTGCTACAGGGGACGACTATGGCTACACCTTC; CDR3: CSATGDDYGYTF
D: -; J: TRBJ2-6; V: TRBV12-3/TRBV12-4; size: -; DNA: TGTGCCACCGGAAGAGACTCGACCAGCTCTGGGGCCAACGTCCTGACTTTC; CDR3: CATGRDSTSSGANVLTF